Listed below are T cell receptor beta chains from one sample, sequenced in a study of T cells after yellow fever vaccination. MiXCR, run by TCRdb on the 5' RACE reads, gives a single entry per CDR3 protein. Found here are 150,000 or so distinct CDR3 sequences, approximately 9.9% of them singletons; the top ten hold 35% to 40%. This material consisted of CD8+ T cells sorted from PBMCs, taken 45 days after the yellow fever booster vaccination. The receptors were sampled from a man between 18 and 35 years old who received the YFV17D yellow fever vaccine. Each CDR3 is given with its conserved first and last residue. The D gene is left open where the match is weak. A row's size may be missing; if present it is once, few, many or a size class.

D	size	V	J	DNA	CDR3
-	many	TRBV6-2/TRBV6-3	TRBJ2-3	TGTGCCAGCAGTTACTCGATTACAGCTATCACAGATACGCAGTATTTT	CASSYSITAITDTQYF
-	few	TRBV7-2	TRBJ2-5	TGTGCCAGCAGCTTTCCCTCGGAAGAGACCCAGTACTTC	CASSFPSEETQYF
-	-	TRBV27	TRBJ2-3	TGTGCCAGCAGTTTCGTGCCACCTAGCACAGATACGCAGTATTTT	CASSFVPPSTDTQYF
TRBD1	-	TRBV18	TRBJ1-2	TGTGCCACCTTGGACAGGGCTGACTATGGCTACACCTTC	CATLDRADYGYTF
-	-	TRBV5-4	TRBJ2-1	TGTGCCAGCAGCTGGGGAGGCGAGCAGTTCTTC	CASSWGGEQFF
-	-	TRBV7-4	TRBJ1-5	TGTGCCAGCGCCCAGTTGAGGGGAGGCGATCAGCCCCAGCATTTT	CASAQLRGGDQPQHF
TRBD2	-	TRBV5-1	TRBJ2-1	TGCGCCAGTAGTAGCGGGGGGGATTACAATGAGCAGTTCTTC	CASSSGGDYNEQFF
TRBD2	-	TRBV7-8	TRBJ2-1	TGTGCCAGCAGCTCTCGGACTAGCGTAAGCTCCTACAATGAGCAGTTCTTC	CASSSRTSVSSYNEQFF
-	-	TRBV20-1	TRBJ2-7	TGCAGTGCTAGAGATAGCCCGGGTAAGGACGAGCAGTACTTC	CSARDSPGKDEQYF
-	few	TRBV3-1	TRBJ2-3	TGTGCCAGCAGCCAAGAACTTAGGACAGATACGCAGTATTTT	CASSQELRTDTQYF
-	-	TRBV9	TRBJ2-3	TGTGCCAGGACCACGAAAGATACGCAGTATTTT	CARTTKDTQYF
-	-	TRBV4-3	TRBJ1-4	TGCGCCAGCAGTCAAGATGTAGGGACTAATGAAAAACTGTTTTTT	CASSQDVGTNEKLFF
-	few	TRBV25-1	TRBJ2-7	TGTGCCAGCAGTGAGAGGGGGACCGGATACTACGAGCAGTACTTC	CASSERGTGYYEQYF
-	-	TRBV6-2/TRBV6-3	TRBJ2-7	TGTGCCAGCAGTTACTCGAAGGACAACTCCTACGAGCAGTACTTC	CASSYSKDNSYEQYF
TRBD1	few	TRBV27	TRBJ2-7	TGTGCCAGCAGTTTCGGACAGGGCCCAATCTACGAGCAGTACTTC	CASSFGQGPIYEQYF
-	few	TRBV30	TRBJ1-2	TGTGCCTGGAGGGTCAGGGACTATGGCTACACCTTC	CAWRVRDYGYTF
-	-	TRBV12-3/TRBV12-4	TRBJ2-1	TGTGCCAGCAGTCAAAATCGGGGGTTGGGTGAGCAGTTCTTC	CASSQNRGLGEQFF
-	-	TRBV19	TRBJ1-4	TGTGCCAGTAGTATGAATGAAAAACTGTTTTTT	CASSMNEKLFF
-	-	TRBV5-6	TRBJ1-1	TGTGCCAGCAGTCAGGCGTACCTTGGAGGGGCGACTGAAGCTTTCTTT	CASSQAYLGGATEAFF
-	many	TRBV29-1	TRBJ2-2	TGCAGCGTTGTCCGTGACCCCGGGGAGCTGTTTTTT	CSVVRDPGELFF
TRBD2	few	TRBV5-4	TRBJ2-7	TGTGCCAGCAGCTTGGCGCCGGGGGGGCGCGAGCAGTACTTC	CASSLAPGGREQYF
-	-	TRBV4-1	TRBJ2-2	TGCGCCAGCAGCCTCGACAGGGGCGGGAGGACCGGGGAGCTGTTTTTT	CASSLDRGGRTGELFF
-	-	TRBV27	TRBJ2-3	TGTGCCAGCAGTTTATTCGCAGGGGGGGACACAGATACGCAGTATTTT	CASSLFAGGDTDTQYF
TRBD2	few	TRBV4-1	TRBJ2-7	TGCGCCAGCAGCCAAGGCCTCCCGGAGACTAGCGTCTACGAGCAGTACTTC	CASSQGLPETSVYEQYF
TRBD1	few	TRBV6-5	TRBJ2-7	TGTGCCAGCGGGACAGTCCCCTACGAGCAGTACTTC	CASGTVPYEQYF
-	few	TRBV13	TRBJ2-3	TGTGCCAGCAGCTCTACACCCGGGACCGCAGATACGCAGTATTTT	CASSSTPGTADTQYF
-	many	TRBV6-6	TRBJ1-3	TGTGCCAGCAGTTGGGTGTCGGGGGCTGGAAACACCATATATTTT	CASSWVSGAGNTIYF
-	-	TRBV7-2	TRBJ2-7	TGTGCCAGCAGCTTAGATGTGGTGGGTAGCGGCGCCTACGAGCAGTACTTC	CASSLDVVGSGAYEQYF
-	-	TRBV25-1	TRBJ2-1	TGTGCCAGCAGACCTTCAGGGGCCTACAATGAGCAGTTCTTC	CASRPSGAYNEQFF
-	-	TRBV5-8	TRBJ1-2	TGTGCCAGCAGCCTGGACTCCCTGGGCTACACCTTC	CASSLDSLGYTF
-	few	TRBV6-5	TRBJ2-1	TGTGCCAGCAGTTACGGGGGAAACAATGAGCAGTTCTTC	CASSYGGNNEQFF
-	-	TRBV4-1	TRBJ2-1	TGCGCCAGCAGCCAAGTATTCAATGAGCAGTTCTTC	CASSQVFNEQFF
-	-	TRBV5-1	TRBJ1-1	TGCGCCAGCAGCAGTACAGGGAGGACTGAAGCTTTCTTT	CASSSTGRTEAFF
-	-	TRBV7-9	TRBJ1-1	TGTGCCAGCAGCTTAGTGCGAACTGAAGCTTTCTTT	CASSLVRTEAFF
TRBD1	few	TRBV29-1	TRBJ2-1	TGCAGCGTTGAGAAACAGGGGGCTTACAATGAGCAGTTCTTC	CSVEKQGAYNEQFF
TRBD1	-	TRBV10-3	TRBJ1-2	TGTGCCATCAGTGAGCCGAGAATCCGGGACAGCTACTATGGCTACACCTTC	CAISEPRIRDSYYGYTF
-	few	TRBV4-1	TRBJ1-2	TGCGCCAGCAGCCAGGAGTTAGGGGTTTATGGCTACACCTTC	CASSQELGVYGYTF
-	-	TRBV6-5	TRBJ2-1	TGTGCCAGCAGTCCCACAGGAATAAATGAGCAGTTCTTC	CASSPTGINEQFF
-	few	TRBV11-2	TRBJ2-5	TGTGCCAGCAGCGCTGGGCCCGGGGAGACCCAGTACTTC	CASSAGPGETQYF
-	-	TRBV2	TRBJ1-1	TGTGCCAGCAGTGTGGTAGAGAACACTGAAGCTTTCTTT	CASSVVENTEAFF
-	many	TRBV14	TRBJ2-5	TGTGCCAGCAGCCAAGAAGTTGGGCCAGGCGGTAGGTCGACCCAGTACTTC	CASSQEVGPGGRSTQYF
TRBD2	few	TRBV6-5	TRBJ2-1	TGTGCCAGCAGTTACACTAGCGGGGGGTATGAGCAGTTCTTC	CASSYTSGGYEQFF
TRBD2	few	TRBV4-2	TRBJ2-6	TGTGCCAGCAGCCAAGAAGTTGGTGGAGCGGGGGGGTCTGGGGCCAACGTCCTGACTTTC	CASSQEVGGAGGSGANVLTF
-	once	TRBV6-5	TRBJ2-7	TGTGCCAGCAGTTACTCGCCGAGGACCCCCAACGAGCAGTACTTC	CASSYSPRTPNEQYF
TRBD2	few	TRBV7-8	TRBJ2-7	TGTGCCAGCAGCCCCCCGGGGGGAAGGACAAATTACGACGAGCAGTACTTC	CASSPPGGRTNYDEQYF